This section outlines one TCR beta chain sequence together with its context. What it binds is not known. These data originate in a study of OX40 agonist ivuxolimab in advanced cancers. Study information: Partial responses were achieved by three patients: one hepatocellular carcinoma, two cutaneous melanoma. Points from the study as a whole: Partial responders treated at 0.1-3.0 mg/kg exhibited clonal expansion among the lowest measured. Doses of 0.1 to 3.0 mg/kg were accompanied by clonal expansion of CD4+ and CD8+ blood T cells by week 6.

The assay was immunoSEQ multiplex PCR, and TCRdb's table has in-frame clones only and misses some. The table has approximately 50,000 clones, 88% seen once. The CDR3 has 15 amino acids. Trimming took off 2 bases at V and 6 bases at J, with 20 bases between the two ends. Germline lookup yields CDR1 GTSNPN and CDR2 SVGIG (reference sequence). The chain links TRBV30 to TRBJ2-7, with D possibly matching TRBD1 (6 bases). This clonotype was sampled from an adult with an advanced solid tumor such as melanoma, head and neck, liver or kidney cancer. The starting material was CD4+ or CD8+ T cells sorted from blood, obtained in a trial of the OX40 agonist ivuxolimab. The CDR3 DNA is TGTGCCTGGAGTTATTGGGGGCTGAGGTCATTCGAGCAGTACTTC. Protein sequence: CAWSYWGLRSFEQYF.